Below, 29 T cell receptor beta chains from the same sample are listed, as sequenced in a study of tumor-infiltrating lymphocytes in primary liver carcinoma (dated by TCRdb to about 2017). The instrument given in TCRdb is Illumina HiSeq 2500. A constant-region primer and ProtoScript II reverse transcriptase were used to reverse-transcribe TCRbeta-specific cDNA from about 0.55 ug total RNA. TCRbeta libraries were built with three nested multiplex PCR rounds, a slightly modified ARM-PCR procedure. Each of the first two PCR rounds ran for approximately 10 cycles using multiplex TRBV1-TRBV30 forward primers together with a Cbeta reverse primer. Through fastp at Q25 and MiXCR, TCRdb rebuilt clones from the public reads, retaining in-frame beta chains. Entries that share a CDR3 protein sequence are merged under the most common genes and DNA. The sample records fewer than 250,000 distinct CDR3 sequences, 65% of which are singletons. Together, the top ten hold around 7.1% of the sample.

Blood RNA was extracted from unsorted whole blood with TRIzol reagent; germline DNA came from the DNeasy Blood & Tissue kit. Sequences were obtained from peripheral blood. These receptors were obtained from an older woman with primary liver carcinoma and hepatitis B virus infection.

A note on this clonotype: The germline gene is not matched at one end of the junction; a read error may be the cause. The chain combines TRBV11-2 with TRBJ1-4; 7 bases map to TRBD1. CDR3 length: 16 amino acids. The V gene's germline CDR1 is SGHAT and CDR2 FQNNGV. The DNA for the CDR3 is TGTGTCAGCAGCGCAAACAGGGGCTCAACTTATGAAAAACTGTTTTTT. It specifies CVSSANRGSTYEKLFF.

Worth noting for this clonotype: A much larger clone lies one base from this, so it may be a read error. The chain has TRBV5-4 and TRBJ1-2; 8 bases line up with TRBD1. Germline loops: CDR1 SGHNT, CDR2 YYREEE (reference sequence). This CDR3 contains 14 residues. With V trimmed by 4 bases and J by 6 bases, 8 bases remained unmatched. In DNA, the CDR3 is TGTGCCAGCAGCCTAGGACAGGGAGGTGATGGCTACACCTTC. Translation: CASSLGQGGDGYTF.

Worth noting for this clonotype: At one of its ends the junction is not consistent with the germline gene, which may arise from a read error. The chain carries TRBV28 and TRBJ2-1; no definite D call. Germline CDR1 reads MDHEN; CDR2 reads SYDVKM. The CDR3 runs 11 residues. The CDR3 is CTSCLPHEQFF. The DNA of the CDR3 is TGTACCAGCTGTTTGCCCCATGAGCAGTTCTTC.

To note about this clonotype: One base away lies a much larger clone, so this may be a sequencing read error. The chain has TRBV12-3 or TRBV12-4 and TRBJ2-5, with TRBD1 identical over 8 bases. CDR3 length equals 15 residues. CDR3 residues: CTSSFLAGGAETQYF. As DNA, the CDR3 is TGTACCAGCAGTTTCCTGGCAGGGGGCGCAGAGACCCAGTACTTC.

V usage is TRBV5-1 and J usage is TRBJ1-1; D ambiguous. Trimming pared 0 bases from V and 11 bases from J, leaving 23 bases between. Germline CDR1 is SGHRS and CDR2 is YFSETQ. This CDR3 region has 16 residues. As DNA, the CDR3 is TGCGCCAGCAGCTTGGTTGGTGGAGCTCTTAACAATGAGGCTTTCTTT. Translation: CASSLVGGALNNEAFF.

V is TRBV30 and J is TRBJ2-1, with 8 bases aligning to TRBD2. The CDR3 covers 15 residues. The germline CDR1 and CDR2 sequences are GTSNPN and SVGIG (reference sequence). Trimming took 7 bases from V and 12 from J; bases not matched to a gene: 20. For the CDR3, the DNA is TGTGCCTCATCTATCGGTAGCGGGATTGCTAGTGGGCAGTTCTTC. It translates to CASSIGSGIASGQFF.

Note on this clonotype: Possible read error: a much larger clone is one base away. The V and J genes are TRBV12-3 or TRBV12-4 and TRBJ2-6; D not resolved. V lost 1 base and J lost 0, with 4 bases in between. This CDR3 is 15 amino acids long. CDR3 amino acids: CASSLVSSGANVLTF. CDR3 sequence (DNA): TGTGCCAGCAGTTTAGTGAGCTCTGGGGCCAACGTCCTGACTTTC.

J is TRBJ2-3 and V is TRBV5-1, with D maybe TRBD2 (6 bases). Germline CDR1 SGHRS, CDR2 YFSETQ. The V end was cut by 2 bases, the J end by 4 bases, with 14 bases between. This CDR3 is 15 amino acids long. The DNA of the CDR3 is TGCGCCAGCAGCTTTGGCGGGGCTAGCGCAGATACGCAGTATTTT. This sequence encodes CASSFGGASADTQYF.

As regards this clonotype: A much larger clone lies a single base off, so this may be a read error. The chain couples TRBV12-3 or TRBV12-4 to TRBJ2-7, with 13 bases lining up with TRBD2. This CDR3 has 16 amino acids. The CDR3 region has the DNA TGTGCCAGCAGTTCGGGACTAGCGGGGTTCTCCTACGAGCACTACTTC. Translation gives CASSSGLAGFSYEHYF.

Turning to this clonotype: Mismatch with germline at one junction end may stem from a read error. The V call is TRBV12-5, the J call TRBJ2-4; 10 bases are shared with TRBD1. Looked up from germline, CDR1 is LGHNT and CDR2 is FRNRAP. The length of the CDR3 is 17 residues. The CDR3 DNA reads TGTGCTAGTGATTTGGGGGACAGGGGAAGCGCCAAAAACATTCAGTACTTC. It specifies CASDLGDRGSAKNIQYF.

This clonotype has a handful of counts. The chain couples TRBV28 to TRBJ2-4, with D perhaps being TRBD1 or TRBD2 (5 bases each). Germline loops: CDR1 MDHEN, CDR2 SYDVKM. This CDR3 has 16 amino acids. V was shortened by 3 bases and J by 0 bases, with 12 bases between the two germline ends. The CDR3 DNA follows: TGTGCCAGCAGTTTTCCCGGGGACCTAGCCAAAAACATTCAGTACTTC. Protein sequence: CASSFPGDLAKNIQYF.

This clonotype was recorded at least ten times. The chain carries TRBV11-2 and TRBJ2-3; TRBD1 aligns across 7 bases. The CDR3 runs 15 residues. The germline V gene encodes CDR1 SGHAT and CDR2 FQNNGV. J was trimmed by 3 bases and V by 5 bases; bases with no gene match: 8. The CDR3 DNA is TGTGCCAGCAGCCGGACAGGTGGGAGTACAGATACGCAGTATTTT. It codes for CASSRTGGSTDTQYF.

A word on this clonotype: One base away lies a much larger clone, so this may be a sequencing read error. The gene calls are TRBV6-5 and TRBJ1-2; TRBD1 is a possible D gene (5 bases). Germline V CDR1 and CDR2: MNHEY, SVGAGI. V was clipped by 8 bases and J by 10 bases, with 17 bases between them. The CDR3 has 12 amino acids. Here the CDR3 reads CASRGRTNDYTF. The CDR3 region has the DNA TGTGCCAGCCGGGGCAGGACTAATGACTACACCTTC.

Notes on this clonotype: At one boundary the junction diverges from the germline segment, which might be a read error. The chain recombines TRBV11-2 with TRBJ2-7; D gene uncertain. This CDR3 has 11 residues. Germline V gene sequence: CDR1 SGHAT, CDR2 FQNNGV. In DNA form, the CDR3 reads TGTGCCAGCGGCCGGAAATACAAGCAGTATTTC. It encodes CASGRKYKQYF.

The V gene is TRBV12-3 or TRBV12-4, the J gene TRBJ1-1, with D uncertain. The V end lost 7 bases, the J end lost 10 bases, and 22 bases lay between the germline ends. CDR3 length: 14 residues. Here the CDR3 reads CASTYQHPNIGAFF. CDR3 bases: TGTGCCAGCACCTACCAGCACCCGAACATTGGAGCTTTCTTT.

This clonotype was counted at least ten times. The V and J genes are TRBV4-2 and TRBJ1-1; D gene ambiguous. Trimming pared 6 bases from V and 3 bases from J, leaving 11 bases between. Germline CDR1 and CDR2: LGHNA and YNFKEQ. This CDR3 spans 13 amino acids. The CDR3 sequence is CASRLKRDTEAFF. The CDR3 nucleotides are TGTGCCAGCAGGCTAAAGAGGGACACTGAAGCTTTCTTT.

The chain's CDR3 is CASSRLTGGFSGNTIYF. The CDR3 DNA is TGCGCCAGCAGCCGCCTGACAGGGGGGTTCTCTGGAAACACCATATATTTT. J is TRBJ1-3 and V is TRBV5-1, with TRBD1 matching 9 bases. The V gene end was trimmed by 4 bases and the J gene end by 0 bases; junction bases not matched to a gene: 8. CDR1 SGHRS and CDR2 YFSETQ come from the germline V gene. The length of the CDR3 is 17 residues.

With regard to this clonotype: A much larger clone is a single base away; this may be a read error. In DNA, the CDR3 is TGTGCCAGCAGCTTATACGTGCTCGGTTATCGGGGAAACACCATATATTTT. This sequence encodes CASSLYVLGYRGNTIYF. The chain employs TRBV7-8 and TRBJ1-3; D not certain. Looked up from germline, CDR1 is SGHVS and CDR2 is FQNEAQ. Between the trimmed V and J ends, which lost 2 bases and 4 bases, there was a span of 18 bases. The CDR3 contains 17 residues.

The chain has TRBV7-9 and TRBJ2-5; TRBD2 aligns across 13 bases. This CDR3 comprises 17 residues. Per the germline V gene, CDR1 is SEHNR and CDR2 is FQNEAQ (reference sequence). Losses at the gene ends were 3 bases for V and 2 bases for J; bases not matched to a gene: 6. CDR3 sequence reads: CASSLRLAGGLQETQYF. The DNA for the CDR3 is TGTGCCAGCAGCTTGCGACTAGCGGGAGGACTACAAGAGACCCAGTACTTC.

This clonotype was counted at least ten times. This chain joins TRBV12-3 or TRBV12-4 and TRBJ2-2, with D unclear. V was clipped by 7 bases and J by 2 bases, with 14 bases between them. The CDR3 has 15 residues. The CDR3 reads CASTPQPINTGELFF. The CDR3 coding sequence is TGTGCCAGCACCCCCCAGCCTATTAACACCGGGGAGCTGTTTTTT.

As to this clonotype: At one of its ends the junction is not consistent with the germline gene, which may arise from a read error. The chain employs TRBV12-3 or TRBV12-4 and TRBJ2-3; 10 nucleotides align to TRBD2. The CDR3 sequence is 15 residues long. CDR3 nucleotide sequence: TGTGCCAGTGTGCTAGCGGGAGCTGGCACAGATACACAGTATTTT. This translates into CASVLAGAGTDTQYF.

Of note for this clonotype: At one end, the junction sequence differs from germline, possibly due to a read error. The chain is built from TRBV7-8 and TRBJ2-1; the match to TRBD2 covers 8 bases. Germline V gene sequence: CDR1 SGHVS, CDR2 FQNEAQ. The CDR3 is 16 residues long. As DNA, the CDR3 is TGTGTCAGCAGCTTAGTTGGGACTAGAGGGACCAATGAGCAGTTCTTC. Amino acids: CVSSLVGTRGTNEQFF. Based on the CDR3 plus reference TRBV7-8 and TRBJ2-1, the full variable domain is GAGVSQSPRYKVAKRGQDVALRCDPISGHVSLFWYQQALGQGPEFLTYFQNEAQLDKSGLPSDRFFAERPEGSVSTLKIQRTQQEDSAVYLCVSSLVGTRGTNEQFFGPGTRLTVL.

Notes on this clonotype: No conserved phenylalanine or tryptophan is present at the end of the CDR3, so a read error is the likely explanation. The chain combines TRBV11-2 with TRBJ2-1; 7 bases match TRBD2. The CDR3 contains 14 residues. In germline, CDR1 is SGHAT, CDR2 FQNNGV. The CDR3 DNA reads as TGTGTCAGCAGCTTAATGCGGGAGTGGGGTGAGCAGTTCTTA. Residues: CVSSLMREWGEQFL.

Many counts were recorded for this clonotype. The genes are TRBV4-1 and TRBJ1-1; TRBD1 matches 9 bases. Trimming cost V 3 bases and J 6 bases; bases outside gene matches: 5. The CDR3 is 14 residues long. Germline CDR1 is MGHRA and CDR2 is YSYEKL. The CDR3 DNA follows: TGCGCCAGCAGCCAGGGACAGGGCAGTTCTGAAGCTTTCTTT. This codes for CASSQGQGSSEAFF.

This clonotype was observed a handful of times. V is TRBV5-1 and J is TRBJ2-7, with 12 bases identical to TRBD2. The germline V gene has CDR1 SGHRS and CDR2 YFSETQ. This CDR3 is built from 16 residues. V shed 0 bases and J 2 bases; nucleotides not matched to a gene: 3. CDR3 protein: CASSLGRLAGAYEQYF. The CDR3 DNA follows: TGCGCCAGCAGCTTGGGAAGACTAGCGGGGGCCTACGAGCAGTACTTC.

This clonotype was found a few times. A read error may be the cause here, since a much bigger clone is one base away. The chain has TRBV29-1 and TRBJ2-1; possibly TRBD2 for D (6 bases). Germline V gene data show CDR1 as SQVTM and CDR2 as ANQGSEA. The V and J ends lost 8 bases and 1 base respectively, with 21 bases between them. The CDR3 consists of 16 residues. DNA for the CDR3: TGCAGCACAATGGGAGGCCAGGGTGAGTCCTACAATGAGCAGTTCTTC. It translates to CSTMGGQGESYNEQFF.

Details on this clonotype: This may stem from a read error, because a much larger clone lies one nucleotide away. The chain employs TRBV10-3 and TRBJ2-3; D unclear. Germline V gene data show CDR1 as ENHRY and CDR2 as SYGVKD. This CDR3 region has 12 residues. Trimming took 5 bases from V and 6 from J, leaving 9 bases between them. The CDR3 region has the DNA TGTGCCATCAGTTGGACCGGCGATACGCAGTATTTT. Translation: CAISWTGDTQYF.

Comment on this clonotype: This may stem from a read error, because a much larger clone lies one nucleotide away. This sequence joins TRBV6-6 and TRBJ1-1; 7 bases match TRBD1. The CDR3 runs 12 residues. Per the germline V gene, CDR1 is MNHNY and CDR2 is SVGAGI (reference sequence). CDR3 sequence reads: CGSDRVNTEAFF. CDR3 in DNA: TGTGGCAGTGACAGGGTAAACACTGAAGCTTTCTTT.

Worth noting for this clonotype: One junction end disagrees with the germline gene, perhaps due to a read error. V usage is TRBV11-2 and J usage is TRBJ1-4, with 11 bases lining up with TRBD1. This CDR3 has 16 amino acids. Germline values: CDR1 SGHAT, CDR2 FQNNGV. In nucleotides, the CDR3 is TGTACCAGCAGCTTAGGGCCGGGACAGGGGGATGAAAAACTGTTTTTT. Translation gives CTSSLGPGQGDEKLFF.